This passage covers 7 T cell receptor beta chains from one sample sequenced in a study of blood T cells in healthy people across ages. Together with a sample-barcoded 5' primer, a J-beta primer mix was included in a second PCR lasting roughly 6 to 12 cycles. TCRdb ran MiXCR on the 5' RACE reads and lists one entry per CDR3 protein. The sample lists about 1.4 million distinct CDR3 sequences, approximately 59% occurring once. The source material was blood. All receptors come from a man aged 18 to 29 in good health.

This chain links TRBV20-1 with TRBJ2-4; possibly TRBD1 for D (5 bases). The end of the DNA fits TRBJ2-7 better, so the J call may be wrong. The germline gives CDR1 DFQATT, CDR2 SNEGSKA (reference sequence). The CDR3 length is 14 residues. The CDR3 DNA reads TGCAGTGCTAGAGGTGTAGGGGAAGAGTCCGAGCAGTACTTC. It is translated as CSARGVGEESEQYF.

The table lists this clonotype with a few counts. This chain links TRBV12-3 or TRBV12-4 with TRBJ1-2; D is undetermined. The V and J ends lost 0 bases and 6 bases respectively, with 11 bases between them. CDR3 length equals 14 residues. DNA of the CDR3: TGTGCCAGCAGTTTAGCGGGCAGGCCTGATGGCTACACCTTC. The encoded protein is CASSLAGRPDGYTF.

V gene TRBV3-1 combines with J gene TRBJ2-3; D gene ambiguous. Germline lookup yields CDR1 LGHDT and CDR2 YNNKEL (reference sequence). Trimming left V 3 bases short and J 3 bases short, with 16 bases between. The CDR3 is made up of 16 amino acids. For the CDR3, the DNA is TGTGCCAGCAGCCAGTTTGGCTCCTTATATACAGATACGCAGTATTTT. As protein: CASSQFGSLYTDTQYF.

The CDR3 is CASSSGQAHKDNYGYTF. CDR3 nucleotide sequence: TGTGCCAGCAGCTCAGGACAGGCACACAAAGATAACTATGGCTACACCTTC. The genes are TRBV7-9 and TRBJ1-2; 7 bases are shared with TRBD1. V lost 4 bases, J lost 1 base, and 12 bases stayed unmatched. CDR1 is SEHNR and CDR2 is FQNEAQ in the germline V gene (reference sequence). The CDR3 has 17 amino acids.

This clonotype turned up a few times. J is TRBJ1-1 and V is TRBV29-1; 7 positions agree with TRBD1. V shed 4 bases, J shed 3 bases, and the junction held 5 bases outside the gene matches. This CDR3 is 13 amino acids long. Germline-derived CDR1 and CDR2 are SQVTM and ANQGSEA. The CDR3 is CSVGRTGDTEAFF. In DNA form, the CDR3 reads TGCAGCGTTGGTCGGACAGGAGACACTGAAGCTTTCTTT.

CDR3 protein: CASSRLTSQTEAFF. CDR3 nucleotides: TGTGCCAGCAGCCGCCTGACATCCCAGACTGAAGCTTTCTTT. This chain uses TRBV11-2 with TRBJ1-1; D is unresolved. The germline V gene has CDR1 SGHAT and CDR2 FQNNGV. CDR3 size: 14 residues. V lost 5 bases and J 5 bases, leaving 15 bases between the germline ends.

V is TRBV27 and J is TRBJ2-7; 7 bases align to TRBD2. The germline V gene has CDR1 MNHEY and CDR2 SMNVEV (reference sequence). The CDR3 extends over 16 amino acids. The trim removed 3 bases at V and 0 bases at J, leaving 8 bases unmatched. CDR3 amino acids: CASSFAAGASSYEQYF. The DNA of the CDR3 is TGTGCCAGCAGTTTCGCGGCGGGAGCGAGCTCCTACGAGCAGTACTTC.